A selection of T cell receptor beta chains follows, all from one sample in a study of cytomegalovirus exposure and HLA in healthy donors. The assay was immunoSEQ multiplex PCR, and TCRdb's table has in-frame clones only and misses some. The sample has a few hundred thousand clones, 80% to 95% seen once. Specimen: PBMCs. The receptor source for this set is a girl under 10 years old in good health and CMV-seronegative. The CDR3 runs from the conserved cysteine through the conserved F or W. The D gene is left open where the match is weak.

D: TRBD1
J: TRBJ2-2
V: TRBV5-1
DNA: TGCGCCAGCAGCTTGCCGGGACAGGGGATCGGGGAGCTGTTTTTT
CDR3: CASSLPGQGIGELFF

D: .
J: TRBJ1-1
V: TRBV7-2
DNA: TGTGCCAGCAGCCCCATGGGGAGGGCCTTCATGAACACTGAAGCTTTCTTT
CDR3: CASSPMGRAFMNTEAFF

D: TRBD1
J: TRBJ1-4
V: TRBV7-7
DNA: TGTGCCAGCAGCTTAGAACAGGGGGACGAAAAACTGTTTTTT
CDR3: CASSLEQGDEKLFF

D: TRBD2
J: TRBJ2-2
V: TRBV6-6
DNA: TGTGCCAGCAGCGGACTAGGTACCGGGGAGCTGTTTTTT
CDR3: CASSGLGTGELFF

D: .
J: TRBJ2-1
V: TRBV12-5
DNA: TGTGCTAGTGGTTTGGCAGTTAGTTATGGGCACAATGAGCAGTTCTTC
CDR3: CASGLAVSYGHNEQFF

D: .
J: TRBJ2-5
V: TRBV5-1
DNA: TGCGCCAGCAGCTCTGAAGCACAAGAGACCCAGTACTTC
CDR3: CASSSEAQETQYF

D: TRBD1
J: TRBJ1-5
V: TRBV6-4
DNA: TGTGCCAGCAACGACAGGGGGGGCAATCAGCCCCAGCATTTT
CDR3: CASNDRGGNQPQHF

D: .
J: TRBJ2-7
V: TRBV27
DNA: TGTGCCAGCAGTTTAATCGGGGGATCCTACGAGCAGTACTTC
CDR3: CASSLIGGSYEQYF

D: .
J: TRBJ2-7
V: TRBV13
DNA: TGTGCCAGCAGCTTATACGCGGGCAGCTCCTACGAGCAGTACTTC
CDR3: CASSLYAGSSYEQYF

D: .
J: TRBJ2-7
V: TRBV15
DNA: TGTGCCACCAGCAATACCTACGAGCAGTACTTC
CDR3: CATSNTYEQYF

D: TRBD1
J: TRBJ1-1
V: TRBV7-2
DNA: TGTGCCAGCAGCTTACTGACAGGGTTGAGCACTGAAGCTTTCTTT
CDR3: CASSLLTGLSTEAFF

D: .
J: TRBJ2-3
V: TRBV5-1
DNA: TGCGCCAGCAGCTTGGAACAGGAATACACAGATACGCAGTATTTT
CDR3: CASSLEQEYTDTQYF

D: TRBD2
J: TRBJ2-1
V: TRBV19
DNA: TGTGCCAGTAGTCTCCCGGGACTCGGGGGGTATGAGCAGTTCTTC
CDR3: CASSLPGLGGYEQFF

D: TRBD2
J: TRBJ2-3
V: TRBV28
DNA: TGTGCCAGCACGCGGACTAGTCGTAGTACAGATACGCAGTATTTT
CDR3: CASTRTSRSTDTQYF

D: .
J: TRBJ1-1
V: TRBV30
DNA: TGTGCCTGGGGACTACCGGGACTAGGATACACTGAAGCTTTCTTT
CDR3: CAWGLPGLGYTEAFF

D: TRBD2
J: TRBJ2-1
V: TRBV7-9
DNA: TGTGCCAGCAGTCCATACTCCGGGACTAGCGGGACCGACAATGAGCAGTTCTTC
CDR3: CASSPYSGTSGTDNEQFF

D: .
J: TRBJ2-2
V: TRBV7-9
DNA: TGTGCCAGCGCCATCGCGGCCGGGGAGCTGTTTTTT
CDR3: CASAIAAGELFF